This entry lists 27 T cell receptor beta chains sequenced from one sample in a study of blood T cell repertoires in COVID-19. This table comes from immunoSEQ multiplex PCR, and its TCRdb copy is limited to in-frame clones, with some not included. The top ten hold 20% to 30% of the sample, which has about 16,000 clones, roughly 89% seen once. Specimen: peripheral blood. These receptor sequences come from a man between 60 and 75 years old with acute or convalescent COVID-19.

The CDR3, as DNA: TGTGCCAGCAGTTTGGGGCTAACAAACTATGGCTACACCTTC. Amino acid sequence: CASSLGLTNYGYTF. The chain carries TRBV28 and TRBJ1-2; D might be TRBD1 (5 bases). V shed 3 bases and J shed 2 bases, with 10 bases lying between them. Germline values: CDR1 MDHEN, CDR2 SYDVKM. This CDR3 is built from 14 residues.

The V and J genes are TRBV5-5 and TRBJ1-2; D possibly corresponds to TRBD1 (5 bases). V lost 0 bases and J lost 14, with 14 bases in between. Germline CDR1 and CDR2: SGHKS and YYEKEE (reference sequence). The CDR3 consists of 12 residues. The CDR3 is CASSLGQTSCTF. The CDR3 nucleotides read TGTGCCAGCAGCTTGGGACAGACGTCGTGTACCTTC.

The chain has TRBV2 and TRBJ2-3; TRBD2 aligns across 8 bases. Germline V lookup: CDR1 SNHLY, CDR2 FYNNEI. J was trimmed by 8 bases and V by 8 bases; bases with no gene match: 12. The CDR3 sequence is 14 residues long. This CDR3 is CASVGGGLRGTQYF. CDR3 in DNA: TGTGCCAGCGTCGGGGGGGGCCTACGGGGTACGCAGTATTTT.

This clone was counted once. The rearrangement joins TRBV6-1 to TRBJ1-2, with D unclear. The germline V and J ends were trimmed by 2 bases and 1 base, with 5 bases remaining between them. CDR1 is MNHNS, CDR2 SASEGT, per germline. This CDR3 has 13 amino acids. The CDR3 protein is CASSETGNYGYTF. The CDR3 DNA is TGTGCCAGCAGTGAAACCGGTAACTATGGCTACACCTTC.

CDR3 protein: CASRGQQFTEAFF. The CDR3 bases are TGTGCCAGTAGGGGACAGCAGTTCACTGAAGCTTTCTTT. The genes are TRBV19 and TRBJ1-1; 7 bases line up with TRBD1. Trimming at V came to 6 bases and at J to 4 bases, leaving 5 bases not matched to a gene. From germline, CDR1 is LNHDA and CDR2 SQIVND (reference sequence). The CDR3 is 13 amino acids.

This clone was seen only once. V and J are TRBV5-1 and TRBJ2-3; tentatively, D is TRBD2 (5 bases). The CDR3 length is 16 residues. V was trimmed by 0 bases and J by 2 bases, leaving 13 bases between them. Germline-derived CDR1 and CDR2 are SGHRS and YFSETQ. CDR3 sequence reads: CASSLARPGNTDTQYF. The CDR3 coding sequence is TGCGCCAGCAGCTTGGCCCGCCCGGGGAACACAGATACGCAGTATTTT.

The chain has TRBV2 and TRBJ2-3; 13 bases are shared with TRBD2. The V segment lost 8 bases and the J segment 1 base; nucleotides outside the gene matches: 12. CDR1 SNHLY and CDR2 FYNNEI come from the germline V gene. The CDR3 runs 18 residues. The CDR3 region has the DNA TGTGCCAGCCGACTATACAGAGGACTAGCGGGGGGCACAGATACGCAGTATTTT. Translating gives CASRLYRGLAGGTDTQYF.

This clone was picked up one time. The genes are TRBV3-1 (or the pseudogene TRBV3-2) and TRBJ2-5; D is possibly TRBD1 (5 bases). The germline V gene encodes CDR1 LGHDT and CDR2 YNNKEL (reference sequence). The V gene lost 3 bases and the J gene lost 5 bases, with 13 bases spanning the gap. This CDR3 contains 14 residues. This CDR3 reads CASSHPRELETQYF. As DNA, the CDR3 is TGTGCCAGCAGCCACCCCAGGGAATTGGAGACCCAGTACTTC.

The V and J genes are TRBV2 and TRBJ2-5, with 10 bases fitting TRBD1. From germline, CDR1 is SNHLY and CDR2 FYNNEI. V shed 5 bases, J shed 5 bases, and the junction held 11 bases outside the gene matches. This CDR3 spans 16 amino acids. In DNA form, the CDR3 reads TGTGCCAGCAGTCAATCCGGGACAGGGGAGTGGGAGACCCAGTACTTC. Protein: CASSQSGTGEWETQYF.

This chain's CDR3 is CATSTTGPNEQFF. The CDR3 coding sequence is TGTGCCACCTCGACAACAGGGCCAAATGAGCAGTTCTTC. The V call is TRBV19, the J call TRBJ2-1, with D perhaps TRBD1 (6 bases). V lost 10 bases and J 7 bases, leaving 17 bases between the germline ends. CDR3 length: 13 residues. CDR1 and CDR2 (germline): LNHDA, SQIVND (reference sequence).

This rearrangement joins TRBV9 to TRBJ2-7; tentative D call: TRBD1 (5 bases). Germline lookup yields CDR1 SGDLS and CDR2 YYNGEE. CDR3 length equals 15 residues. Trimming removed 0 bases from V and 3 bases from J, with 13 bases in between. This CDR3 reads CASSVGGPEVYEQYF. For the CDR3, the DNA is TGTGCCAGCAGCGTAGGGGGCCCTGAAGTCTACGAGCAGTACTTC.

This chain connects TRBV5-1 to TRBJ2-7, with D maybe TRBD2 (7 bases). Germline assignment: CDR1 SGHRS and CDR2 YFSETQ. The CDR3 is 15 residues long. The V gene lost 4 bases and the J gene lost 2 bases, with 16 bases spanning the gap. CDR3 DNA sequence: TGCGCCAGCAGCCCGGGGGGCAGGAGGGCCTACGAGCAGTACTTC. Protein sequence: CASSPGGRRAYEQYF. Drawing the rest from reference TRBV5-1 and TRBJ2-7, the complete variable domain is KAGVTQTPRYLIKTRGQQVTLSCSPISGHRSVSWYQQTPGQGLQFLFEYFSETQRNKGNFPGRFSGRQFSNSRSEMNVSTLELGDSALYLCASSPGGRRAYEQYFGPGTRLTVT.

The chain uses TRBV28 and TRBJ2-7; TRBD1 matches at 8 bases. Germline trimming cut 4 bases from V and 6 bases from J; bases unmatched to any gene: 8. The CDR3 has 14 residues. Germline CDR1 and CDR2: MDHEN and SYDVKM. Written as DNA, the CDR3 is TGTGCCAGCAGTTCGACAGGGGCTGGATCCGAGCAGTACTTC. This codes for CASSSTGAGSEQYF.

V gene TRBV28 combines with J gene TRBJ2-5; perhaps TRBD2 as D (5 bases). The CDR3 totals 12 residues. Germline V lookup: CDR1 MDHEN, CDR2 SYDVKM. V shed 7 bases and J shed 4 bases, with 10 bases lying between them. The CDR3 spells CASNQRAETQYF. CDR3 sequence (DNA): TGTGCCAGCAATCAGAGGGCAGAGACCCAGTACTTC.

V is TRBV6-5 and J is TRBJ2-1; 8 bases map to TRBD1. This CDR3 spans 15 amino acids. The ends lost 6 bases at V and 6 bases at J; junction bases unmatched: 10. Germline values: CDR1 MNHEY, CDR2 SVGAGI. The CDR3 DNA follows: TGTGCCAGCAGGGGTGACAGGGGTAGTATCAATGAGCAGTTCTTC. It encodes CASRGDRGSINEQFF.

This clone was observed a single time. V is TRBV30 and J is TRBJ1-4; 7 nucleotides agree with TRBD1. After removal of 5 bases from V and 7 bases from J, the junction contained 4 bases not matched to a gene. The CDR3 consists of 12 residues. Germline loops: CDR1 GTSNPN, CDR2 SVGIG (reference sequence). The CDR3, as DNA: TGTGCCTGGGACAGGGAGGGTGAAAAACTGTTTTTT. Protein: CAWDREGEKLFF.

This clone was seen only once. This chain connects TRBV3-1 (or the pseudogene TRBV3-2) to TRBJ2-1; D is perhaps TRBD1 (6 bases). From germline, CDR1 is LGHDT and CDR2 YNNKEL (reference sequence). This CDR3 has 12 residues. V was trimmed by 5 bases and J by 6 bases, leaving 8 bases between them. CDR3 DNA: TGTGCCAGCAGCTTCAGGGGCAATGAGCAGTTCTTC. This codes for CASSFRGNEQFF.

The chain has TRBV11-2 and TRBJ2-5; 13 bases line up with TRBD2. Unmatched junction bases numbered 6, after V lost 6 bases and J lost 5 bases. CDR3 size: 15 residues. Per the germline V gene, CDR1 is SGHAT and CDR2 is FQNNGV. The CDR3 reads CASSQLAGGLETQYF. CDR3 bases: TGTGCCAGCAGTCAACTAGCGGGGGGGCTGGAGACCCAGTACTTC. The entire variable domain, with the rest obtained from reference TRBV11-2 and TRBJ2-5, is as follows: EAGVAQSPRYKIIEKRQSVAFWCNPISGHATLYWYQQILGQGPKLLIQFQNNGVVDDSQLPKDRFSAERLKGVDSTLKIQPAKLEDSAVYLCASSQLAGGLETQYFGPGTRLLVL.

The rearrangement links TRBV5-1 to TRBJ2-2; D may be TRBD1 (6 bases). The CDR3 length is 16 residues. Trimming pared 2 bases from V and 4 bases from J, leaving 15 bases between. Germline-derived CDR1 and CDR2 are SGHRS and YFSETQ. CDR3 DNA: TGCGCCAGCAGCTTACAATCGGACAGCCGCACCGGGGAGCTGTTTTTT. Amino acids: CASSLQSDSRTGELFF. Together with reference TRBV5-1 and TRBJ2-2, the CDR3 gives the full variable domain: KAGVTQTPRYLIKTRGQQVTLSCSPISGHRSVSWYQQTPGQGLQFLFEYFSETQRNKGNFPGRFSGRQFSNSRSEMNVSTLELGDSALYLCASSLQSDSRTGELFFGEGSRLTVL.

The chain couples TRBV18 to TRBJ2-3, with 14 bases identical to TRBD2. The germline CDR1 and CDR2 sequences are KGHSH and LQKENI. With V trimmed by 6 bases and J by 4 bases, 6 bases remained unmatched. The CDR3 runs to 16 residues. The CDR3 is CASSRGLAGGPDTQYF. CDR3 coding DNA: TGTGCCAGCTCCCGCGGACTAGCGGGGGGCCCAGATACGCAGTATTTT.

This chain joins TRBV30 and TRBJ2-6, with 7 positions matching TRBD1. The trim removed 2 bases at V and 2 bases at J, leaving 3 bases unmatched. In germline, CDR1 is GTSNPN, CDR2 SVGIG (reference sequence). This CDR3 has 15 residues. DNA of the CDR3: TGTGCCTGGAGTCAGGGACAGACTGGGGCCAACGTCCTGACTTTC. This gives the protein CAWSQGQTGANVLTF.

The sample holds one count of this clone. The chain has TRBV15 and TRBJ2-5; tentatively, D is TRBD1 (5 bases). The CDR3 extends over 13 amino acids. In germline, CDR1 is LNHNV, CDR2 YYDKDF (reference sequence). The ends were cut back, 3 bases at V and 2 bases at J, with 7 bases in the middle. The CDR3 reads CATSRDKQETQYF. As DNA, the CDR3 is TGTGCCACCAGCAGGGACAAACAAGAGACCCAGTACTTC.

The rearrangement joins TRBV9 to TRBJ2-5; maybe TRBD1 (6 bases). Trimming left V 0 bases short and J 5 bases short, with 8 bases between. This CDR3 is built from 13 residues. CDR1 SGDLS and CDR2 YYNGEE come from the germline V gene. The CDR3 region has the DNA TGTGCCAGCAGCGTAGCAGGGGACGAGACCCAGTACTTC. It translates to CASSVAGDETQYF.

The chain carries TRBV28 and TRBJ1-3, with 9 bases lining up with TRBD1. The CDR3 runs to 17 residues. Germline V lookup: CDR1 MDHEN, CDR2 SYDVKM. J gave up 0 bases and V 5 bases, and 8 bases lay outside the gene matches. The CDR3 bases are TGTGCCAGCAGTCCCCCGGGACAGGGTTTCTCTGGAAACACCATATATTTT. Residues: CASSPPGQGFSGNTIYF.

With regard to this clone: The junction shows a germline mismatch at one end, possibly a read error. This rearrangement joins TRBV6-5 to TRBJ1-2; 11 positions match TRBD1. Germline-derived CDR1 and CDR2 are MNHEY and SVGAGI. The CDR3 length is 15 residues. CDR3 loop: CASSPSRTGGVRSAF. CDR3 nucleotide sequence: TGTGCCAGCAGTCCCTCCCGGACAGGGGGCGTAAGGAGTGCCTTC.

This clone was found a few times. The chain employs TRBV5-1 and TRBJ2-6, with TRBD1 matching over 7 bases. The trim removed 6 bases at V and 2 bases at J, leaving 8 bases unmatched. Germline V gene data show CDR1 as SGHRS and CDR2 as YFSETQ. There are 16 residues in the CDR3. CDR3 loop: CASTTTTGAGANVLTF. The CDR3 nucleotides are TGCGCCAGCACAACCACTACAGGGGCTGGGGCCAACGTCCTGACTTTC.

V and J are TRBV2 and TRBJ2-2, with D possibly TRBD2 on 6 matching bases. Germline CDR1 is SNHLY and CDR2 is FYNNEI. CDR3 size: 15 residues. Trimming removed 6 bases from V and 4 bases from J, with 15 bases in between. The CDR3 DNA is TGTGCCAGCAGGGGCGGGACTCTTGGCACCGGGGAGCTGTTTTTT. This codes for CASRGGTLGTGELFF.